These T cell receptor beta chains were read from a single sample in a study of cytomegalovirus exposure and HLA in healthy donors. Assay used: immunoSEQ multiplex PCR; TCRdb lists only in-frame clones, some missing. The sample consists of approximately 200,000 clones, approximately 80% of them appearing once. The sequenced sample was PBMCs. These receptors were obtained from a girl aged 2-9 years in good health and CMV-seronegative. Each CDR3 is given with its conserved first and last residue. Each record gives: J gene, V gene, clone size, CDR3 protein. Where a row states a size, it is once, few, many or the class of an expanded clone; other rows omit it.

>TRBJ1-1|TRBV4-1|.
CASSQDGGGSSEAFF
>TRBJ1-1|TRBV7-9|few
CATVAGGNTEAFF
>TRBJ2-1|TRBV11-2|.
CASRTWLINEQFF
>TRBJ2-5|TRBV2|.
CASSDEDTEETQYF
>TRBJ2-5|TRBV10-3|once
CAISPDIRETQYF
>TRBJ2-1|TRBV5-1|.
CARLCASSRLADYNEQFF
>TRBJ1-4|TRBV18|.
CASSDRPGKLFF
>TRBJ1-6|TRBV14|few
CASSHVGTVNSPLHF
>TRBJ1-3|TRBV9|.
CASSSGGIRGNTIYF
>TRBJ2-7|TRBV27|.
CASSLRGGVSYEQYF
>TRBJ2-3|TRBV7-8|.
CASSLMGAAGFTDTQYF
>TRBJ1-5|TRBV19|.
CASSPQAARPQPQHF
>TRBJ1-3|TRBV14|.
CASSQGSRFTASGNTIYF
>TRBJ1-1|TRBV27|.
CASSLTGSEAFF
>TRBJ2-7|TRBV5-6|.
CASSFSGTYEQYF
>TRBJ2-7|TRBV7-9|.
CSSSFFGGTGNYEQYF
>TRBJ2-2|TRBV2|.
CASRLNTGELFF
>TRBJ2-5|TRBV29-1|.
CSVLSGFSSGRLETQYF
>TRBJ2-7|TRBV27|.
CASSLIQGAYEQYF
>TRBJ1-4|TRBV27|.
CASSLDSQKLFF
>TRBJ1-1|TRBV7-9|.
CASSLEGQGLNTEAFF
>TRBJ2-7|TRBV2|.
CASSLQGYEQYF
>TRBJ2-3|TRBV27|few
CASSQRARDGTDTQYF
>TRBJ2-1|TRBV29-1|once
CSVAVYNEQFF
>TRBJ1-5|TRBV5-6|few
CASSLRRGSRPYSNQPQHF
>TRBJ1-2|TRBV5-1|.
CASSLDSSGYTF
>TRBJ2-3|TRBV5-4|.
CASSAPQRQGKRTDTQYF
>TRBJ2-1|TRBV5-1|.
CASSLARRANEQFF
>TRBJ1-2|TRBV6-6|few
CASRMGQFYGYTF